The sequence of this T cell receptor beta chain was determined in a study of patients and donors after allogeneic stem cell transplantation. TCRdb reanalysed the RT-PCR reads using MiXCR and keeps one entry per CDR3 protein. The data contain 90,000 to 130,000 distinct CDR3 sequences, over 30% of them singletons. With 1 base clipped from V and 4 bases from J, the junction kept 5 bases outside the gene matches. Germline CDR1 MNHEY, CDR2 SMNVEV (reference sequence). The length of the CDR3 is 15 residues. Sequenced material: blood, either unsorted or a sorted T cell fraction (not recorded which). The TCR originated in a human donor who was either an allogeneic HSCT recipient or a stem cell or donor lymphocyte infusion donor (not recorded which). It is not recorded whose cells these are; they may come from a transplant donor. The chain has TRBV27 and TRBJ2-5; TRBD2 matches 8 bases. Here the CDR3 DNA reads TGTGCCAGCAGTTTATTGGGACTAGGGGGAGAGACCCAGTACTTC. This codes for CASSLLGLGGETQYF.